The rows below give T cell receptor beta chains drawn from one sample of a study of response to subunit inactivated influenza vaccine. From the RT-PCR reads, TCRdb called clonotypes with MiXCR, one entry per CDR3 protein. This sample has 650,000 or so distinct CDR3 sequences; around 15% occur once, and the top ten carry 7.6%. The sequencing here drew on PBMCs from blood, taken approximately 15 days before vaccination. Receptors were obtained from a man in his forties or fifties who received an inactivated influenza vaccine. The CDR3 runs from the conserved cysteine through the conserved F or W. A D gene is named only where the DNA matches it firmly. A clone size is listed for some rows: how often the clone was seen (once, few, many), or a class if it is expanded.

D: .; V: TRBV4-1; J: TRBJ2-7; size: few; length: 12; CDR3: CASSQIRTEQYF; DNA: TGCGCCAGCAGCCAAATTCGGACCGAGCAGTACTTC
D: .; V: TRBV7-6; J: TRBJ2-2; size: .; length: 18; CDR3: CASSSGDVQVVATGELFF; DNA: TGTGCCAGCAGCTCAGGAGATGTACAGGTGGTTGCCACCGGGGAGCTGTTTTTT
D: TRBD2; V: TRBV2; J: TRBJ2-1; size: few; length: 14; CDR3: CASSEAGGRNEQFF; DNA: TGTGCCAGCAGTGAGGCGGGGGGGCGCAATGAGCAGTTCTTC
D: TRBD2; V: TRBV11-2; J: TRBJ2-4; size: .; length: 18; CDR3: CASSLERSGSSGRNIQYF; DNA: TGTGCCAGCAGCTTAGAGCGATCTGGGTCTAGCGGGAGAAACATTCAGTACTTC
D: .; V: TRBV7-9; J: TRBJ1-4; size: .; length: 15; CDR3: CASSSNGGLGEKLFF; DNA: TGTGCCAGCAGCAGTAATGGGGGACTGGGGGAAAAACTGTTTTTT
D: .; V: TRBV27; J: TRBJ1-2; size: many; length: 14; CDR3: CASSLLGANYGYTF; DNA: TGTGCCAGCAGTTTACTCGGGGCTAACTATGGCTACACCTTC
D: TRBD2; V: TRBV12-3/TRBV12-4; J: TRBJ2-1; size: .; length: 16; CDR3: CASSLVILAGDNEQFF; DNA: TGTGCCAGCAGTTTAGTAATCCTAGCGGGGGACAATGAGCAGTTCTTC
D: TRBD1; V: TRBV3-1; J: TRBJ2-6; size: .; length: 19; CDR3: CASSVAPGTGGLGANVLTF; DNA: TGTGCCAGCAGCGTGGCCCCAGGGACAGGGGGCCTTGGGGCCAACGTCCTGACTTTC
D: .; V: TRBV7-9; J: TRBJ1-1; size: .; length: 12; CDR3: CASSFISSEAFF; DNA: TGTGCCAGCAGCTTTATTTCCTCCGAAGCTTTCTTT
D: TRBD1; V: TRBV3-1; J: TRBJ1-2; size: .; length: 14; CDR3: CASSQPNRGGGYTF; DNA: TGTGCCAGCAGCCAACCTAACAGGGGTGGTGGCTACACCTTC
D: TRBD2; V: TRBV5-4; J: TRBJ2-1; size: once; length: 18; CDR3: CASSLAALGLADYNEQFF; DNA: TGTGCCAGCAGCTTGGCTGCCCTGGGACTAGCAGACTACAATGAGCAGTTCTTC
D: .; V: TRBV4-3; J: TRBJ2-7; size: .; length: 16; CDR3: CASSRGGGPSLDEQYF; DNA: TGCGCCAGCAGCCGCGGAGGGGGGCCAAGTTTAGACGAGCAGTACTTC
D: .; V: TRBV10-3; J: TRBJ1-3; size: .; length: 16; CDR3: CAISEGVTWQRDTIYF; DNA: TGTGCCATCAGTGAGGGTGTTACGTGGCAGCGGGACACCATATATTTT
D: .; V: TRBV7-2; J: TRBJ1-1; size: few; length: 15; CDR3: CASRPAGGLATEAFF; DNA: TGTGCCAGCAGACCGGCCGGTGGGTTGGCCACTGAAGCTTTCTTT
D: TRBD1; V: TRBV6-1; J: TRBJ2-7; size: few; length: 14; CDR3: CASSGRQGAYEQYF; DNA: TGTGCCAGCAGTGGTAGACAGGGTGCCTACGAGCAGTACTTC
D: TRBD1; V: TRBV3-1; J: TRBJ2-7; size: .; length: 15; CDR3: CASSHTGTGGNEQYF; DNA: TGTGCCAGCAGCCACACCGGGACAGGGGGCAACGAGCAGTACTTC
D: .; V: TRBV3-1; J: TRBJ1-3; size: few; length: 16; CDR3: CASSPFRMEAGNTIYF; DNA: TGTGCCAGCAGCCCTTTCAGAATGGAAGCTGGAAACACCATATATTTT
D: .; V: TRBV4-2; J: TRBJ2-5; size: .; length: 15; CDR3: CASSQPQGSQETQYF; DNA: TGTGCCAGCAGCCAACCCCAGGGGTCTCAAGAGACCCAGTACTTC
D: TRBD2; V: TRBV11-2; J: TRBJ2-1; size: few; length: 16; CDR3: CASSPPGLAGNNEQFF; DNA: TGTGCCAGCAGCCCCCCCGGGCTAGCGGGTAACAATGAGCAGTTCTTC
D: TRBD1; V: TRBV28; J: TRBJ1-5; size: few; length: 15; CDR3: CASSPLTGGNQPQHF; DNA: TGTGCCAGCAGTCCTCTCACAGGGGGCAATCAGCCCCAGCATTTT
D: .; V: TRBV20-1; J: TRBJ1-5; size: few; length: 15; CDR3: CSARPGGRGNQPQHF; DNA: TGCAGTGCTAGACCCGGGGGTAGGGGCAATCAGCCCCAGCATTTT
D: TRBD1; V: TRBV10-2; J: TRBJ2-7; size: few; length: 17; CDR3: CASSVSRTGGRSYEQYF; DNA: TGCGCCAGCAGTGTTTCTCGGACAGGGGGCAGGTCCTACGAGCAGTACTTC
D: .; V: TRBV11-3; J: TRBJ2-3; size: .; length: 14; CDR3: CASSASPAEGTQYF; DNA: TGTGCCAGCAGCGCCTCCCCGGCCGAGGGTACGCAGTATTTT
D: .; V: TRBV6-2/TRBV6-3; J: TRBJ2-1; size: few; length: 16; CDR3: CASSYPLAYSYNEQFF; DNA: TGTGCCAGCAGTTACCCACTAGCTTACTCCTACAATGAGCAGTTCTTC
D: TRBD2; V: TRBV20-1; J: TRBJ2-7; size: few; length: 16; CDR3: CSARARGGRAVHEQYF; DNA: TGCAGTGCTAGAGCAAGGGGCGGGAGGGCCGTCCACGAGCAGTACTTC
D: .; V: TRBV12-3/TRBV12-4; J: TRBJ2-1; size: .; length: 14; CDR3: CASSEDRILHEQFF; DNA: TGTGCCAGCAGTGAAGACAGGATCCTGCATGAGCAGTTCTTC
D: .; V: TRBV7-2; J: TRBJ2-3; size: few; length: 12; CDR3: CATRGTTDTQYF; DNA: TGTGCCACCAGAGGTACCACAGATACGCAGTATTTT
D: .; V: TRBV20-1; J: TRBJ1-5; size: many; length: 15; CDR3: CSARDFSHSNQPQHF; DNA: TGCAGTGCTAGAGATTTTAGCCACAGCAATCAGCCCCAGCATTTT
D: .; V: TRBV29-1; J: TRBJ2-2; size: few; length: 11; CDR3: CSVFTTGELFF; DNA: TGCAGCGTTTTCACGACCGGGGAGCTGTTTTTT
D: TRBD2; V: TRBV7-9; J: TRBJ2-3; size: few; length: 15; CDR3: CASKNLAESTDTQYF; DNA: TGTGCCAGCAAAAATCTAGCGGAGAGCACAGATACGCAGTATTTT
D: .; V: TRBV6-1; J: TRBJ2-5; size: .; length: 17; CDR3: CASSPPAGARLQETQYF; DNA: TGTGCCAGCAGCCCCCCGGCGGGGGCCCGACTCCAAGAGACCCAGTACTTC
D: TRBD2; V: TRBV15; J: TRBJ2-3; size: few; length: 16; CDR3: CATSRASGQRTDTQYF; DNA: TGTGCCACCAGCAGAGCTAGCGGACAACGCACAGATACGCAGTATTTT
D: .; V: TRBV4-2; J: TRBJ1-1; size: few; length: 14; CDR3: CASSQGTLAAEAFF; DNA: TGTGCCAGCAGCCAAGGGACTCTGGCCGCTGAAGCTTTCTTT
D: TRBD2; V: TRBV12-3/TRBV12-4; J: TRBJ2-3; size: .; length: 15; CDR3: CASSQSGGTADTQYF; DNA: TGTGCCAGCAGTCAAAGCGGGGGAACTGCAGATACGCAGTATTTT
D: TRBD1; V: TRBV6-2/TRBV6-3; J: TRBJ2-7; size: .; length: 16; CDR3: CASSYLPGQSSYEQYF; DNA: TGTGCCAGCAGTTACTTACCGGGACAGAGCTCCTACGAGCAGTACTTC
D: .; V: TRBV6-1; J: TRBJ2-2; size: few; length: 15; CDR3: CASSEVAQNTGELFF; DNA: TGTGCCAGCAGTGAAGTGGCTCAAAACACCGGGGAGCTGTTTTTT
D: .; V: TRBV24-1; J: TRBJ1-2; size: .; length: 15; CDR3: CATSDATKAGYGYTF; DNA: TGTGCCACCAGTGATGCCACTAAAGCTGGCTATGGCTACACCTTC